Many counts were recorded for the clone carrying this T cell receptor beta chain. Its antigen is not identified. A read error may explain this, as a much larger clone is one base away. Every TCR beta cDNA library bore unique molecular identifiers. The source material, about 0.85 to 11 million T cells, gave rise to about 520,000 cDNA molecules. TCRdb reanalysed the PCR reads using MiXCR and keeps one entry per CDR3 protein. The repertoire consists of 250,000 to 300,000 distinct CDR3 sequences, with 35% to 40% occurring once and the leading ten covering 4% to 6%. This sample is part of a study of post-analysis software for immune sequencing data. Study-wide context: Progressive-relapsing, secondary progressive and relapsing-remitting multiple sclerosis were among the disease courses included.

Trimming removed 6 bases at V and 7 bases at J, with 13 bases between. Looked up from germline, CDR1 is SNHLY and CDR2 is FYNNEI. The length of the CDR3 is 12 residues. General study findings and limits: The normalized Chao1 diversity of multiple sclerosis patients was significantly lower than that of controls. When patients were compared with controls, five TRBV segments were more frequent, TRBV5-6, TRBV5-1 and TRBV20-1 among them.

The clonotype originates from a girl between 10 and 17 years old with multiple sclerosis. The rearrangement links TRBV2 to TRBJ2-7; D might be TRBD2 (5 bases). Sequencing was carried out using blood. This chain's CDR3 is CASRDGGNEQYF. CDR3 coding DNA: TGTGCCAGCAGGGATGGAGGCAATGAGCAGTACTTC.